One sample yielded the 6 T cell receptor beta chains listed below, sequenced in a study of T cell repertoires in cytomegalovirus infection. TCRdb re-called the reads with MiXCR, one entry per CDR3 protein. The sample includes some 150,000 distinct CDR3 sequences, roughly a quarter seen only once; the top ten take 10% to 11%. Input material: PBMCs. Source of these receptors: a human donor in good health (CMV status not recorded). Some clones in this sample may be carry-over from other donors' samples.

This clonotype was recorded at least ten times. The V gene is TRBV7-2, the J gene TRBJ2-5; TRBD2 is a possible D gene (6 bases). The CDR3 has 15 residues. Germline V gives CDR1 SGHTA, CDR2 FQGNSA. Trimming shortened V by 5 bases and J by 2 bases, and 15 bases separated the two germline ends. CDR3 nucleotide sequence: TGTGCCAGCAGCGCGGGACCCCAAAAACAAGAGACCCAGTACTTC. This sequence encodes CASSAGPQKQETQYF.

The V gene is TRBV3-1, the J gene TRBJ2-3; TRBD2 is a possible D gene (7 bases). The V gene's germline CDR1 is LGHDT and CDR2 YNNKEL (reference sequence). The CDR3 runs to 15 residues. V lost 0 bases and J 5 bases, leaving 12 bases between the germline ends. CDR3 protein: CASSQEGGGGDTQYF. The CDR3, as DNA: TGTGCCAGCAGCCAAGAGGGGGGCGGGGGAGATACGCAGTATTTT.

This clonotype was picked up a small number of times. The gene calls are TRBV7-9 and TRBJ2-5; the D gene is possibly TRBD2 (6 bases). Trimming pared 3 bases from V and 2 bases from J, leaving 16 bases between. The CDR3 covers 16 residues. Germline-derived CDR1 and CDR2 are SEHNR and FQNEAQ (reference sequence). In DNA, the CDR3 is TGTGCCAGCAGCTTTCTTGGGCCGACTAGGCAAGAGACCCAGTACTTC. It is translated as CASSFLGPTRQETQYF.

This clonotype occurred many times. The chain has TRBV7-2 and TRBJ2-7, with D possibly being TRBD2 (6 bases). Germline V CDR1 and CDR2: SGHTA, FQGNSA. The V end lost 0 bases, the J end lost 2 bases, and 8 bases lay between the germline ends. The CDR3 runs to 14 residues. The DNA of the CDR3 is TGTGCCAGCAGCTTAGCGGGAGGTACCTACGAGCAGTACTTC. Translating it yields CASSLAGGTYEQYF.

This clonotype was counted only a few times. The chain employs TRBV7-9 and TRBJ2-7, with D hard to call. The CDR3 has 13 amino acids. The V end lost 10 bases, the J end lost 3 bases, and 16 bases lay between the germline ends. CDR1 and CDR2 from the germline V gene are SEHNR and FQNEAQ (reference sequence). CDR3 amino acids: CATQPPDLYEQYF. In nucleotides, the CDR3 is TGTGCCACCCAACCACCGGACCTCTACGAGCAGTACTTC.

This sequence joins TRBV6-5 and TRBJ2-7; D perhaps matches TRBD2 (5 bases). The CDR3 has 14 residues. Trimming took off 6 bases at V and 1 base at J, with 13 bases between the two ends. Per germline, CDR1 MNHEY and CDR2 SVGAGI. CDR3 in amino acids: CASSLTTTSYEQYF. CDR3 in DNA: TGTGCCAGCAGCCTAACGACTACTTCCTACGAGCAGTACTTC.